The 12 T cell receptor beta chains listed next were all sequenced from one sample in a study of T cells after yellow fever vaccination (dated by TCRdb to 2018 to 2020). The receptor library was made with 5' RACE. Sequencing took place on an Illumina HiSeq 2500. TCRdb applied fastp at Q25 and MiXCR to the public reads, then kept only in-frame beta chains. Entries that share a CDR3 protein sequence are merged under the most common genes and DNA. A total of hundreds of thousands of distinct CDR3 sequences appear in this sample, 8% to 10% of them only once. Roughly 17% of the sample belongs to the ten largest clones. Per the publication, the treatment or condition label means: live attenuated yellow fever vaccine strain. The sample here was PBMCs, taken on the day of the first yellow fever vaccination. Receptor source: a man aged 18 to 30 who received the YFV17D yellow fever vaccine.

This clonotype has a count of ten or more. V usage is TRBV7-9 and J usage is TRBJ2-1; D call uncertain. V was trimmed by 3 bases and J by 10 bases, leaving 7 bases between them. Per germline, CDR1 SEHNR and CDR2 FQNEAQ (reference sequence). The CDR3 contains 11 residues. CDR3 sequence (DNA): TGTGCCAGCAGCTTCCAAAACGAGCAGTTCTTC. Its translation is CASSFQNEQFF.

This clonotype has a count of ten or more. The chain recombines TRBV15 with TRBJ2-4; 12 bases match TRBD2. Germline-derived CDR1 and CDR2 are LNHNV and YYDKDF (reference sequence). Trimming removed 5 bases from V and 0 bases from J; junction bases left unmatched: 8. The CDR3 extends over 18 amino acids. The CDR3 coding sequence is TGTGCCACCAGCGGTTGGACTAGCGGGAATCTAGCCAAAAACATTCAGTACTTC. Translation gives CATSGWTSGNLAKNIQYF.

This clonotype was detected many times. This chain connects TRBV5-1 to TRBJ1-6; tentatively, D is TRBD1 (6 bases). Germline loops: CDR1 SGHRS, CDR2 YFSETQ. V lost 4 bases to trimming and J lost 0 bases, with 17 bases between them. The CDR3 has 18 residues. The CDR3 protein is CASSLRANRDSYNSPLHF. The CDR3 coding sequence is TGCGCCAGCAGCCTACGCGCTAACAGGGACTCCTATAATTCACCCCTCCACTTT. The complete variable domain, with remaining parts taken from reference TRBV5-1 and TRBJ1-6, reads KAGVTQTPRYLIKTRGQQVTLSCSPISGHRSVSWYQQTPGQGLQFLFEYFSETQRNKGNFPGRFSGRQFSNSRSEMNVSTLELGDSALYLCASSLRANRDSYNSPLHFGNGTRLTVT.

This chain's CDR3 is CASSPRIGRTYNEQFF. The CDR3 DNA reads as TGTGCCAGCAGCCCCCGGATAGGACGTACCTACAATGAGCAGTTCTTC. The rearrangement links TRBV7-2 to TRBJ2-1; no firm D call. Germline loops: CDR1 SGHTA, CDR2 FQGNSA. This CDR3 region has 16 residues. Trimming removed 5 bases at V and 2 bases at J, with 16 bases between.

The chain links TRBV7-2 to TRBJ2-5; 10 bases fit TRBD1. V shed 2 bases and J 5 bases; nucleotides not matched to a gene: 5. This CDR3 spans 15 amino acids. CDR1 is SGHTA and CDR2 is FQGNSA in the germline V gene. The CDR3 spells CASSLRQGAGETQYF. As DNA, the CDR3 is TGTGCCAGCAGCTTAAGACAGGGGGCGGGGGAGACCCAGTACTTC.

This chain connects TRBV18 to TRBJ2-7, with 7 bases fitting TRBD1. J gave up 3 bases and V 2 bases, and 4 bases lay outside the gene matches. This CDR3 spans 14 amino acids. Germline V CDR1 and CDR2: KGHSH, LQKENI. CDR3 sequence: CASSPKDRSYEQYV. The CDR3 nucleotides read TGTGCCAGCTCACCAAAGGACAGGAGCTACGAGCAGTACGTC.

This clonotype was counted between two and nine times. The CDR3 loop is CASSHETQTGTGALYGYTF. The CDR3 coding sequence is TGCGCCAGCAGCCACGAAACCCAAACAGGGACTGGTGCACTCTATGGCTACACCTTC. The chain employs TRBV5-1 and TRBJ1-2; D is possibly TRBD1 (6 bases). This CDR3 spans 19 amino acids. CDR1 and CDR2 (germline): SGHRS, YFSETQ. The V gene lost 4 bases and the J gene lost 4 bases, with 29 bases spanning the gap.

This clonotype has a handful of counts. The rearrangement uses TRBV7-3 and TRBJ2-7; 8 nucleotides align to TRBD1. Germline values: CDR1 SGHTA, CDR2 FQGTGA. This CDR3 is 17 amino acids long. With 4 bases clipped from V and 1 base from J, the junction kept 12 bases outside the gene matches. The DNA for the CDR3 is TGTGCCAGCAGCTCCCTCTGTTCGAGACAGGGGTCCTACGAGCAGTACGTC. The encoded protein is CASSSLCSRQGSYEQYV.

The V and J genes are TRBV27 and TRBJ1-6; D is undetermined. CDR1 is MNHEY, CDR2 SMNVEV, per germline (reference sequence). The CDR3 runs to 17 residues. Trimming stripped 2 bases from V and 6 bases from J, with 17 bases between. The CDR3 loop reads CASSLKRRTRVNSPLHF. The DNA of the CDR3 is TGTGCCAGCAGTTTAAAGCGGCGGACTAGGGTTAATTCACCCCTCCACTTT.

This clonotype was counted only a few times. The chain is built from TRBV12-3 or TRBV12-4 and TRBJ1-3; D ambiguous. This CDR3 has 14 residues. The V and J ends lost 7 bases and 0 bases respectively, with 10 bases between them. The CDR3 DNA is TGTGCCAGCATTTCGACCAACTCTGGAAACACCATATATTTT. Translated: CASISTNSGNTIYF.

This clonotype showed up just a few times. V usage is TRBV11-2 and J usage is TRBJ1-6; D unresolved. V lost 1 base and J lost 10, with 14 bases in between. The CDR3 loop spans 15 amino acids. Germline CDR1 and CDR2: SGHAT and FQNNGV. In nucleotides, the CDR3 is TGTGCCAGCAGCTTAGGACCGTCGGGCGGCTCACCCCTCCACTTT. As protein: CASSLGPSGGSPLHF.

This clonotype was seen a few times. The chain recombines TRBV4-1 with TRBJ1-5; D is ambiguous. Looked up from germline, CDR1 is MGHRA and CDR2 is YSYEKL. The CDR3 loop spans 17 amino acids. V lost 1 base and J lost 2, with 15 bases in between. The CDR3: CASSQGSRLLGNQPQHF. CDR3 coding DNA: TGCGCCAGCAGCCAAGGTTCGCGACTTTTGGGCAATCAGCCCCAGCATTTT.